This is a list of T cell receptor beta chains from one sample in a study of T cell responses to AZD1222 COVID-19 vaccine. Assay used: immunoSEQ multiplex PCR; TCRdb lists only in-frame clones, some missing. Here the sample spans 150,000 or so clones, about 88% being singletons. The sample consisted of peripheral blood, taken on day 0 of AZD1222 vaccination. The receptor set was obtained from an adult in good health. The CDR3 runs from the conserved cysteine through the conserved F or W. The D gene is left open where the match is weak. Size tells how often a clone was seen (once, few, many) or the class of an expanded clone, and some rows leave it out.

D gene	V gene	J gene	clone size	CDR3 protein	CDR3 DNA
NA	TRBV9	TRBJ1-2	NA	CASSVSGNYGYTF	TGTGCCAGCAGCGTTTCAGGGAACTATGGCTACACCTTC
NA	TRBV28	TRBJ2-5	NA	CASSLFYQETQYF	TGTGCCAGCAGTTTATTCTACCAAGAGACCCAGTACTTC
TRBD1	TRBV2	TRBJ1-2	NA	CASRKGTDGLGYTF	TGTGCCAGCAGGAAGGGGACAGACGGCCTCGGCTACACCTTC
NA	TRBV5-1	TRBJ2-3	NA	CASSRTPGADTQYF	TGCGCCAGCAGCCGGACCCCGGGGGCAGATACGCAGTATTTT
NA	TRBV7-9	TRBJ1-1	NA	CASSLSGDIGAFF	TGTGCCAGCAGCTTGTCGGGGGACATCGGAGCTTTCTTT
NA	TRBV18	TRBJ2-3	NA	CASSPRVGSLDTQYF	TGTGCCAGCTCACCACGGGTGGGAAGTTTGGATACGCAGTATTTT
TRBD2	TRBV4-1	TRBJ2-7	once	CASSPGTSGLYEQYF	TGCGCCAGCAGCCCCGGGACTAGCGGGCTCTACGAGCAGTACTTC
TRBD2	TRBV18	TRBJ2-1	NA	CASSPQRGAYNEQFF	TGTGCCAGCTCACCACAGCGGGGGGCCTACAATGAGCAGTTCTTC
TRBD2	TRBV5-1	TRBJ2-7	NA	CASSRLAGGPDEQYF	TGCGCCAGCAGCCGACTAGCGGGAGGGCCAGACGAGCAGTACTTC
NA	TRBV11-2	TRBJ2-5	NA	CASTNLGGGRETQYF	TGTGCCAGCACCAATTTGGGGGGGGGCCGAGAGACCCAGTACTTC